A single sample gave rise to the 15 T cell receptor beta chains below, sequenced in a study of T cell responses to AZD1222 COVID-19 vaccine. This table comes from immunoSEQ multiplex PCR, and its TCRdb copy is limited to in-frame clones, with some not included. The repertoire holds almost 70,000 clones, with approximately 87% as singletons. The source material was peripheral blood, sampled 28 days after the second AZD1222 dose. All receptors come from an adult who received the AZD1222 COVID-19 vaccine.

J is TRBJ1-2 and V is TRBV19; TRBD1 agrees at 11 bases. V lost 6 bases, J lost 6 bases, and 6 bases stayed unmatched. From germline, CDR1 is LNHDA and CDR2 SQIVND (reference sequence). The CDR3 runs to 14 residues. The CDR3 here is CASRPGQGDNGYTF. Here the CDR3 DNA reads TGTGCCAGTAGGCCGGGACAGGGGGATAATGGCTACACCTTC.

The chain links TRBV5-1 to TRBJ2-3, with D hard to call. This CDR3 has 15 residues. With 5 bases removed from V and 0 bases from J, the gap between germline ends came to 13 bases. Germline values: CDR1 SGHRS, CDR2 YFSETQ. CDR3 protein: CASSEAEASTDTQYF. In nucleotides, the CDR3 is TGCGCCAGCAGTGAAGCAGAAGCTAGCACAGATACGCAGTATTTT.

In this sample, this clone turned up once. The DNA for the CDR3 is TGTGCCAGCAGCTTAGTGACGGTTAAGGGAGGGATAGCCAAAAACATTCAGTACTTC. As protein: CASSLVTVKGGIAKNIQYF. This rearrangement joins TRBV11-2 to TRBJ2-4, with TRBD2 matching 7 bases. The CDR3 totals 19 residues. J gave up 0 bases and V 1 base, and 12 bases lay outside the gene matches. Germline CDR1 is SGHAT and CDR2 is FQNNGV.

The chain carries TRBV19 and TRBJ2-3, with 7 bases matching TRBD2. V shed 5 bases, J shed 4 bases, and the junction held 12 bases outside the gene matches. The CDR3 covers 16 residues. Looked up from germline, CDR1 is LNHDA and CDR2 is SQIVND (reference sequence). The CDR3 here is CASSSGTNVRADTQYF. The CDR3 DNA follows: TGTGCCAGTAGTTCCGGGACTAACGTTAGGGCAGATACGCAGTATTTT.

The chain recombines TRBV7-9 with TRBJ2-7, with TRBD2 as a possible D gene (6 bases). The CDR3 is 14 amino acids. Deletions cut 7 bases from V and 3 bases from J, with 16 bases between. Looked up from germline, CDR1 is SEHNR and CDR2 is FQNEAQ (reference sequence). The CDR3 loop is CASTTTGRGYEQYF. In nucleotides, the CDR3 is TGTGCCAGCACCACTACGGGGCGGGGCTACGAGCAGTACTTC.

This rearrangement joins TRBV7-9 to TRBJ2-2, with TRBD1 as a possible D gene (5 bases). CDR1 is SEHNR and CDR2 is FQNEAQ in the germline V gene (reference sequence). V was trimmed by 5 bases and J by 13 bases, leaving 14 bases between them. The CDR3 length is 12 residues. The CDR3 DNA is TGTGCCAGCAGCCCTCCCCAGGGTAGGCTGTTTTTT. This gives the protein CASSPPQGRLFF. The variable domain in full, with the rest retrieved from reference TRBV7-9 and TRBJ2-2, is DTGVSQNPRHKITKRGQNVTFRCDPISEHNRLYWYRQTLGQGPEFLTYFQNEAQLEKSRLLSDRFSAERPKGSFSTLEIQRTEQGDSAMYLCASSPPQGRLFFGEGSRLTVL.

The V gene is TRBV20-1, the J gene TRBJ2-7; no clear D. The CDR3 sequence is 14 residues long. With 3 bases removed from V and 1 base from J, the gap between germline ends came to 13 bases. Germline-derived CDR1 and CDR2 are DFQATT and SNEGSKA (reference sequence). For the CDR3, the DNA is TGCAGTGCTAGTCCCCCTCGGTTTTCCTACGAGCAGTACTTC. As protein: CSASPPRFSYEQYF.

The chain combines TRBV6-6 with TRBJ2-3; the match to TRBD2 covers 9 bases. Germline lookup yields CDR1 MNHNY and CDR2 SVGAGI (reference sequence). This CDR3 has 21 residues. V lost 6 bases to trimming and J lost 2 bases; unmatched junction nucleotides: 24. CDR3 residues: CASSHAGFAQAGGPPTDTQYF. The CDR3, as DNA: TGTGCCAGCAGCCACGCCGGTTTCGCTCAAGCGGGGGGACCCCCCACAGATACGCAGTATTTT.

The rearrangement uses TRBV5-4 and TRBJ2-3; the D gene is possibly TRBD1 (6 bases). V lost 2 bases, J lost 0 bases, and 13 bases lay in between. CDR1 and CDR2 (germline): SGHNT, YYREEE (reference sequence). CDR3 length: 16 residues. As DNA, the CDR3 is TGTGCCAGCAGCTTTGTAACCGACAGGAGCACAGATACGCAGTATTTT. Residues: CASSFVTDRSTDTQYF.

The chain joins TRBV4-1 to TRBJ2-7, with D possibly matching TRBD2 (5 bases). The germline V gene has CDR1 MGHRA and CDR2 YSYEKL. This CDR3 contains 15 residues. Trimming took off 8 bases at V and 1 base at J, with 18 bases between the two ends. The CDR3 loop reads CASAFLGLASYEQYF. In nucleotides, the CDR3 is TGCGCCAGCGCCTTTTTGGGCTTAGCGTCCTACGAGCAGTACTTC.

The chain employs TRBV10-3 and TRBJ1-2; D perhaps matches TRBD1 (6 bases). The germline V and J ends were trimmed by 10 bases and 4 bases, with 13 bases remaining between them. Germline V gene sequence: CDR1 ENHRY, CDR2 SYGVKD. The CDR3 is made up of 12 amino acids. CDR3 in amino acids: CASSGTSYGYTF. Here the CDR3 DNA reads TGTGCCAGCTCGGGGACAAGCTATGGCTACACCTTC.

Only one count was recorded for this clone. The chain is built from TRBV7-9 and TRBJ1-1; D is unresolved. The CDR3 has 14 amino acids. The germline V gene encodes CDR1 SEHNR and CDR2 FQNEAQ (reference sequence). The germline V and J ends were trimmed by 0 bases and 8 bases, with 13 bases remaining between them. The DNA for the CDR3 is TGTGCCAGCAGCTTAGCGGTTCCGGGTCCCGAAGCTTTCTTT. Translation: CASSLAVPGPEAFF.

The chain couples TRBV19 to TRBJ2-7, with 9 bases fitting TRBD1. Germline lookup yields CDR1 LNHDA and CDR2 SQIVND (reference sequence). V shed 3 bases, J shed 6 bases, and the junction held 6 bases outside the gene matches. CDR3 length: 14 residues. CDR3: CASSMGQGSFEQYF. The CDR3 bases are TGTGCCAGTAGTATGGGACAGGGCTCGTTCGAGCAGTACTTC.

CDR3 coding DNA: TGTGCCATCAGTGACCTGCAGGCGGAGGGCTACACCTTC. It yields the protein CAISDLQAEGYTF. This chain connects TRBV10-3 to TRBJ1-2, with D uncertain. Trimming pared 3 bases from V and 8 bases from J, leaving 13 bases between. There are 13 residues in the CDR3. Germline V lookup: CDR1 ENHRY, CDR2 SYGVKD.

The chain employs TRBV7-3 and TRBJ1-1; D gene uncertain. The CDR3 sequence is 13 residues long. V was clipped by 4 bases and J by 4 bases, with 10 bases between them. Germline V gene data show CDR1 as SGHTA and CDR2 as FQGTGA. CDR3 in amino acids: CASSSKEGTEAFF. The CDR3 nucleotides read TGTGCCAGCAGCTCAAAGGAGGGCACTGAAGCTTTCTTT.